This T cell receptor beta chain derives from a study of blood T cell repertoires in COVID-19. A few counts support this clone. Trimming took off 2 bases at V and 2 bases at J, with 25 bases between the two ends. From germline, CDR1 is KGHSH and CDR2 LQKENI. CDR3 size: 19 residues. Data came from immunoSEQ multiplex PCR; TCRdb stores just in-frame clones and leaves some out. There are about 87,000 clones in the sample; 70% to 85% occur only once, and roughly 3% lies in the top ten. The sequenced sample was peripheral blood. The chain carries TRBV18 and TRBJ2-7; tentative D call: TRBD1 (5 bases). The sequence was collected from a woman of 80 years or more with COVID-19, enrolled during active disease. CDR3 sequence: CASSPGAAALQRKPYEQYF. The CDR3 DNA sequence: TGTGCCAGCTCACCAGGGGCCGCGGCTTTACAGAGAAAACCCTACGAGCAGTACTTC.